This T cell receptor (beta chain) was sequenced during a study of circulating CD8 cells and anti-PD-1 response in melanoma. Whole-study context: Non-responders showed stable or progressive disease; responders showed complete or partial response.

Study-wide points: PD-1 and DPOS subsets showed similar, higher clonality than DNEG.

Each library started from roughly 16 ng of total RNA using the QIAseq Immune Repertoire TCR panel. TCRdb ran MiXCR on the reads and lists one entry per CDR3 protein. The table shows some 660 distinct CDR3 sequences, with around 7.3% occurring only once. A word on this clonotype: Its target is unknown.

Live CD3+CD8+TCRalphabeta+ cells were sorted into four subsets by PD-1 and/or TIGIT. The sequence was obtained from a human donor with melanoma. Here the sequenced sample was CD8+ T cells from PBMCs, taken at baseline or after one month of anti-PD-1 therapy (not recorded which).

The CDR3 here is CAINRGGGYTF. In nucleotides, the CDR3 is TGTGCCATCAACAGGGGAGGTGGCTACACCTTC. The genes are TRBV2 and TRBJ1-2, with 7 nucleotides matching TRBD1. Germline-derived CDR1 and CDR2 are SNHLY and FYNNEI. Losses at the gene ends were 10 bases for V and 7 bases for J; bases not matched to a gene: 6. The CDR3 loop spans 11 amino acids.